Presented here are 10 T cell receptor beta chains from one specimen sequenced in a study of blood T cells in healthy people across ages. For the second PCR, which ran for about 6 to 11 cycles, a sample-barcoded 5' primer and a J-beta primer mix were used. TCRdb re-called the 5' RACE reads through MiXCR, storing one row per CDR3 protein. The repertoire holds 1.5 million to 1.8 million distinct CDR3 sequences, with under 55% as singletons. Sequenced material: blood. The receptors come from a young woman in good health.

This clonotype was counted between two and nine times. V and J are TRBV4-2 and TRBJ2-1; D is unresolved. Germline CDR1 is LGHNA and CDR2 is YNFKEQ. This CDR3 has 14 amino acids. Trimming left V 2 bases short and J 4 bases short, with 9 bases between. In DNA form, the CDR3 reads TGTGCCAGCAGCCAACCCGACATTTACAATGAGCAGTTCTTC. Translation gives CASSQPDIYNEQFF.

Details on this clonotype: At one end the junction does not follow the germline gene, possibly because of a read error. The CDR3 here is CATRKGSPSYEQNF. In DNA, the CDR3 is TGTGCCACCAGAAAGGGAAGTCCCTCCTACGAGCAGAACTTC. This chain links TRBV15 with TRBJ2-7; D is ambiguous. The CDR3 is 14 amino acids. CDR1 LNHNV and CDR2 YYDKDF come from the germline V gene (reference sequence).

The chain couples TRBV12-3 or TRBV12-4 to TRBJ2-3; 12 nucleotides line up with TRBD2. V lost 4 bases, J lost 6 bases, and 17 bases stayed unmatched. The CDR3 consists of 19 residues. CDR3 region: CASSSPRTSGTHSPDTQYF. In DNA form, the CDR3 reads TGTGCCAGCAGTTCACCACGGACTAGCGGGACCCACTCCCCGGATACGCAGTATTTT.

In its sample, this clonotype was seen many times. The chain is built from TRBV10-3 and TRBJ1-3, with D perhaps matching TRBD1 (5 bases). This CDR3 spans 14 amino acids. Germline CDR1 ENHRY, CDR2 SYGVKD. Trimming stripped 4 bases from V and 0 bases from J, with 7 bases between. CDR3 DNA: TGTGCCATCAGTGGGACAAACTCTGGAAACACCATATATTTT. This translates into CAISGTNSGNTIYF.

The rearrangement uses TRBV29-1 and TRBJ2-6; weak D call: TRBD1 (5 bases). Trimming took 7 bases from V and 0 from J, leaving 13 bases between them. This CDR3 has 15 residues. Looked up from germline, CDR1 is SQVTM and CDR2 is ANQGSEA. CDR3 region: CSAETENSGANVLTF. The CDR3 DNA follows: TGCAGCGCTGAGACAGAGAACTCTGGGGCCAACGTCCTGACTTTC. Full variable domain (missing parts from reference TRBV29-1 and TRBJ2-6): SAVISQKPSRDICQRGTSLTIQCQVDSQVTMMFWYRQQPGQSLTLIATANQGSEATYESGFVIDKFPISRPNLTFSTLTVSNMSPEDSSIYLCSAETENSGANVLTFGAGSRLTVL.

This chain links TRBV3-1 with TRBJ1-5; 8 nucleotides match TRBD1. The CDR3 has 16 residues. J lost 4 bases, V lost 0 bases, and 5 bases had no gene match. The germline CDR1 and CDR2 sequences are LGHDT and YNNKEL (reference sequence). CDR3 bases: TGTGCCAGCAGCCAAGATGTGACAGGGGTGAATCAGCCCCAGCATTTT. Translated, it gives CASSQDVTGVNQPQHF. Looking up the rest from reference TRBV3-1 and TRBJ1-5 gives the full variable domain: DTAVSQTPKYLVTQMGNDKSIKCEQNLGHDTMYWYKQDSKKFLKIMFSYNNKELIINETVPNRFSPKSPDKAHLNLHINSLELGDSAVYFCASSQDVTGVNQPQHFGDGTRLSIL.

The rearrangement uses TRBV10-2 and TRBJ2-3; 8 bases fit TRBD1. Per the germline V gene, CDR1 is WSHSY and CDR2 is SAAADI. This CDR3 is built from 14 residues. The J segment lost 6 bases and the V segment lost 6 bases, leaving 8 bases of the junction unmatched. The CDR3 DNA is TGCGCCAGCAGACAGGGGGTGACCTCGGATACGCAGTATTTT. It specifies CASRQGVTSDTQYF.

The table lists this clonotype with a few counts. J is TRBJ1-1 and V is TRBV3-1, with TRBD1 matching over 9 bases. CDR3 size: 15 residues. The J segment lost 7 bases and the V segment lost 3 bases, leaving 9 bases of the junction unmatched. Per the germline V gene, CDR1 is LGHDT and CDR2 is YNNKEL (reference sequence). For the CDR3, the DNA is TGTGCCAGCAGCCATATCGGGACAGGGAAGGTTGAAGCTTTCTTT. Protein sequence: CASSHIGTGKVEAFF.

Concerning this clonotype: A much bigger clone sits one base away, suggesting this may be a read error. This sequence joins TRBV29-1 and TRBJ1-2; tentative D call: TRBD1 (6 bases). With 4 bases removed from V and 3 bases from J, the gap between germline ends came to 9 bases. The germline V gene encodes CDR1 SQVTM and CDR2 ANQGSEA. The CDR3 totals 12 residues. CDR3 amino acids: CSVVGQYYGYTF. CDR3 DNA: TGCAGCGTTGTCGGACAGTACTATGGCTACACCTTC.

Here the CDR3 DNA reads TGTGCCACCAGCGGACAGAGGCACACTGAAGCTTTCTTT. Protein product: CATSGQRHTEAFF. The V call is TRBV15, the J call TRBJ1-1, with a weak D call TRBD1 (6 bases). From germline, CDR1 is LNHNV and CDR2 YYDKDF (reference sequence). This CDR3 spans 13 amino acids. V was cut by 5 bases and J by 3 bases, with 10 bases left in between. The full variable domain, completed using reference TRBV15 and TRBJ1-1, is DAMVIQNPRYQVTQFGKPVTLSCSQTLNHNVMYWYQQKSSQAPKLLFHYYDKDFNNEADTPDNFQSRRPNTSFCFLDIRSPGLGDTAMYLCATSGQRHTEAFFGQGTRLTVV.